Listed below are T cell receptor beta chains from one sample, sequenced in a study of blood T cells in healthy people across ages. Via MiXCR, TCRdb re-called the 5' RACE reads, giving one row per CDR3 protein. Seen here are around 790,000 distinct CDR3 sequences, under 55% observed once, and the top ten hold about 21%. The sample taken for sequencing was blood. The receptors stem from a man aged 55 to 70 in good health. Each CDR3 is given with its conserved first and last residue. The order of the fields is D gene, V gene, clone size, J gene, CDR3 DNA, CDR3 protein. D genes are given only for firm matches. A row's size may be missing; if present it is once, few, many or a size class.

D gene: TRBD1; V gene: TRBV11-3; clone size: NA; J gene: TRBJ2-7; CDR3 DNA: TGTGCCAGCAGCTTAGGGTACAGGGGTTCCGTCTACGAGCAGTACTTC; CDR3 protein: CASSLGYRGSVYEQYF
D gene: NA; V gene: TRBV5-1; clone size: NA; J gene: TRBJ1-3; CDR3 DNA: TGCGCCAGCAGCTTTGAACCCTCTGGAAACACCATATATTTT; CDR3 protein: CASSFEPSGNTIYF
D gene: NA; V gene: TRBV4-3; clone size: NA; J gene: TRBJ2-1; CDR3 DNA: TGCGCCAACAGCCAAGGTCGAGGGAAGGTTGATGAGCAGTTCTTC; CDR3 protein: CANSQGRGKVDEQFF
D gene: NA; V gene: TRBV12-3/TRBV12-4; clone size: few; J gene: TRBJ2-1; CDR3 DNA: TGTGCCAGCAGTCCCGGGCGGTACTATGAGCAGTTCTTC; CDR3 protein: CASSPGRYYEQFF
D gene: NA; V gene: TRBV20-1; clone size: few; J gene: TRBJ1-5; CDR3 DNA: TGCAGTGCTAGGCGGCAGGGGAGAGGCAATCAGCCCCAGCATTTT; CDR3 protein: CSARRQGRGNQPQHF
D gene: NA; V gene: TRBV2; clone size: few; J gene: TRBJ2-7; CDR3 DNA: TGTGCCAGCAGGGACGCGGGCGAGCAGTACTTC; CDR3 protein: CASRDAGEQYF
D gene: NA; V gene: TRBV7-2; clone size: few; J gene: TRBJ1-5; CDR3 DNA: TGTGCCAGCAGTTGGACAGCCAATCAGCCCCAGCATTTT; CDR3 protein: CASSWTANQPQHF
D gene: NA; V gene: TRBV6-6; clone size: few; J gene: TRBJ1-4; CDR3 DNA: TGTGCCAGCAGTGACCGGGCAGGGGAGGAAAAACTGTTTTTT; CDR3 protein: CASSDRAGEEKLFF
D gene: NA; V gene: TRBV4-1; clone size: few; J gene: TRBJ2-5; CDR3 DNA: TGCGCCAGCAGCCAAGACCCAAGGGCGGATGAGACCCAGTACTTC; CDR3 protein: CASSQDPRADETQYF
D gene: TRBD1; V gene: TRBV4-1; clone size: few; J gene: TRBJ1-1; CDR3 DNA: TGCGCCAGCAGCCAAGATTCCGGGACAGGGGTAAGAGCTTTCTTT; CDR3 protein: CASSQDSGTGVRAFF
D gene: NA; V gene: TRBV20-1; clone size: NA; J gene: TRBJ1-1; CDR3 DNA: TGCAGTGCTAGCTTCCAGAGCACTGAAGCTTTCTTT; CDR3 protein: CSASFQSTEAFF
D gene: TRBD2; V gene: TRBV25-1; clone size: few; J gene: TRBJ2-7; CDR3 DNA: TGTGCCAGCAGTGAAGCGGGGGGGTCCTACGAGCAGTACTTC; CDR3 protein: CASSEAGGSYEQYF
D gene: NA; V gene: TRBV14; clone size: NA; J gene: TRBJ2-2; CDR3 DNA: TGTGCCAGCAGCCGCATTGAGGACCTGAACACCGGGGAGCTGTTTTTT; CDR3 protein: CASSRIEDLNTGELFF
D gene: NA; V gene: TRBV2; clone size: once; J gene: TRBJ2-1; CDR3 DNA: TGTGCCAGCAGTGAACACACCCTTGGGCAGTTCTTC; CDR3 protein: CASSEHTLGQFF
D gene: TRBD2; V gene: TRBV12-3/TRBV12-4; clone size: NA; J gene: TRBJ2-1; CDR3 DNA: TGTGCCAGCAGGAGGACTAGCGGGGATAATGAGCAGTTCTTC; CDR3 protein: CASRRTSGDNEQFF
D gene: NA; V gene: TRBV6-5; clone size: NA; J gene: TRBJ2-3; CDR3 DNA: TGTGCCAGCAGACCAGGAGAAACAGATACGCAGTATTTT; CDR3 protein: CASRPGETDTQYF
D gene: NA; V gene: TRBV7-2; clone size: few; J gene: TRBJ2-7; CDR3 DNA: TGTGCCAGCAGCTTAGCCAGGGAGACCTACGAGCAGTACTTC; CDR3 protein: CASSLARETYEQYF
D gene: NA; V gene: TRBV20-1; clone size: NA; J gene: TRBJ1-5; CDR3 DNA: TGCAGTGCTAGAGATCGGCAGGGGCCGAATCAGCCCCAGCATTTT; CDR3 protein: CSARDRQGPNQPQHF
D gene: TRBD1; V gene: TRBV27; clone size: NA; J gene: TRBJ2-7; CDR3 DNA: TGTGCCAGCAGTTCGCCGGGACAGGGTCTCGCCGAGCAGTACTTC; CDR3 protein: CASSSPGQGLAEQYF
D gene: TRBD1; V gene: TRBV7-2; clone size: few; J gene: TRBJ2-7; CDR3 DNA: TGTGCCAGCAGCCCCCTCACCGGGACAGCCCACGAGCAGTACTTC; CDR3 protein: CASSPLTGTAHEQYF
D gene: TRBD2; V gene: TRBV7-9; clone size: few; J gene: TRBJ2-4; CDR3 DNA: TGTGCCAGCAGCTTGAGGCGGGGGGACATTCAGTACTTC; CDR3 protein: CASSLRRGDIQYF
D gene: TRBD1; V gene: TRBV4-3; clone size: few; J gene: TRBJ1-4; CDR3 DNA: TGCGCCAGCAGCCAAGGAAACAGGGGCGAAAAACTGTTTTTT; CDR3 protein: CASSQGNRGEKLFF
D gene: NA; V gene: TRBV9; clone size: few; J gene: TRBJ2-4; CDR3 DNA: TGTGCCAGCAGCGTAGGGGTAGCCAAAAACATTCAGTACTTC; CDR3 protein: CASSVGVAKNIQYF
D gene: TRBD1; V gene: TRBV4-1; clone size: NA; J gene: TRBJ1-4; CDR3 DNA: TGCGCCAGCAGCCCGCGGGACAGGAACAATGAAAAACTGTTTTTT; CDR3 protein: CASSPRDRNNEKLFF
D gene: TRBD1; V gene: TRBV20-1; clone size: NA; J gene: TRBJ2-1; CDR3 DNA: TGCAGTGCTATCGCTGCGGACAGGGGCTACAATGAGCAGTTCTTC; CDR3 protein: CSAIAADRGYNEQFF
D gene: TRBD1; V gene: TRBV6-2/TRBV6-3; clone size: NA; J gene: TRBJ1-5; CDR3 DNA: TGTGCCAGCAGTTATGGTGGACAGGGCCAACAGCCCCAGCATTTT; CDR3 protein: CASSYGGQGQQPQHF
D gene: NA; V gene: TRBV20-1; clone size: NA; J gene: TRBJ2-6; CDR3 DNA: TGCAGTGCCGTGTCCCCGGGCTCTGGGGCCAACGTCCTGACTTTC; CDR3 protein: CSAVSPGSGANVLTF
D gene: TRBD2; V gene: TRBV20-1; clone size: NA; J gene: TRBJ2-1; CDR3 DNA: TGCAGTGCTAGAGCGTTTGGGAGCGGGGTGCAGTCCTATGAGCAGTTCTTC; CDR3 protein: CSARAFGSGVQSYEQFF
D gene: TRBD1; V gene: TRBV4-3; clone size: many; J gene: TRBJ1-2; CDR3 DNA: TGCGCCAGCAGCCAAGACAGGGGGTATGGCTACACCTTC; CDR3 protein: CASSQDRGYGYTF